This T cell receptor (beta chain) was observed in a study of shared clonotypes between healthy human individuals (dated by TCRdb to 2019 to 2021). Regarding the study in general: The cohort included three men and a couple of women between 18 and 49 years of age. Per donor, leukapheresis produced somewhere between about 0.9 and 9.5 billion PBMCs. For each donor, CD4 naive and CD4 memory were each run on three plates, CD8 naive on two plates, and CD8 memory on one plate. To increase sequencing depth and limit assay-specific biases, TCR repertoire library preparation and sequencing were carried out by different laboratories using diverse techniques. The study deeply sequenced blood TCR repertoires of several healthy adults to estimate repertoire size and the extent of clonotype sharing between individuals.

Paper-wide results and their limitations: Sampling was restricted to blood, and TCR repertoires in tissue are likely to differ from TCR repertoires in blood. Pairwise subsampling indicated that sequencing depth was expected to affect the degree of clonotype sharing among donors. Larger estimated clonotype richness was generally found for naive subsets than for memory subsets. Sharing across several donors was observed for approximately 4.6% of naive CD4, 3.5% of naive CD8, around 2.5% of memory CD4, and about 0.4% of memory CD8 clonotypes. The small number of donors limited the genetic and exposure-history diversity represented. Rarefaction of sorted-subset datasets indicated incomplete sequencing despite the large sequencing depth. Higher generation probabilities were observed for clonotypes shared by all four sorted-subset donors than for non-shared clonotypes.

CDR3 length: 14 amino acids, cysteine to phenylalanine. The only DNA kept is the CDR3, 42 bases in frame from the first base. V is cut by 0 bases and J by 6 bases, and the space between the germline ends is 12 bases. Looking up the germline V gene yields CDR1 SGDLS and CDR2 YYNGEE. For the CD8 naive samples, CD45RO-negative cells were positively selected for CCR7, yielding a CD45RA+CCR7+ population from which TemRA cells were excluded. The donors were healthy, HIV-negative adults with no recently reported acute infections or vaccinations. Every donor was a Caucasian adult living in Nashville, Tennessee, USA. Blood was collected by leukapheresis, and PBMCs were isolated by Ficoll-Histopaque density gradient centrifugation and then cryopreserved in liquid nitrogen vapor phase. Purity and quantity of every magnetically sorted T cell population were checked by analytical flow cytometry. Genomic DNA was isolated from every sorted fraction and measured by UV absorbance on a Nanodrop 2000c.

TCR CDR3 regions were amplified from genomic DNA by multiplex PCR using the deep immunoSEQ assay. For each cell subset, the extracted genomic DNA was distributed evenly across all wells of several immunoSEQ 96-well plates, and each plate served as one replicate. For sorted subsets, each replicate PCR was loaded with 150 to 250 ng genomic DNA, equivalent to 30,000 or so T cell genomes. Purified libraries were quantified with a Qubit 3.0 fluorometer, sized on a Bioanalyzer 2100, and re-quantified with the KAPA Library Quantification kit. Every immunoSEQ 96-well plate was sequenced on a dedicated single-read 150-cycle Illumina NextSeq 550 flow cell. On the study's bioinformatics: Because the immunoSEQ output held only junctional sequences and lacked quality scores, the filtering could not match the filtering applied to full-length reads. To assign V/J genes and CDR3, sequences were annotated against IMGT germline references using PyIR, a Python wrapper for IgBLAST v1.9. Reads were removed for weak V/J assignments (E-value above 1e-6), missing CDR3, stop codons, out-of-frame junctions, or ambiguous translated residues. V3J clonotypes were defined by identical inferred V gene, J gene, and CDR3 amino acid sequence. To compute the percentage overlap between repertoires, the number of shared unique clonotypes was divided by the size of the smaller repertoire. Richness of each repertoire was evaluated using RTK rarefaction, the Chao1 estimator, and Recon v2.1 estimates of unobserved clonotypes. Generation probabilities for all TCRbeta clonotypes obtained by the gDNA method from a handful of donors were computed using OLGA. Not all clones reach the TCRdb copy of this immuneACCESS table, which keeps in-frame sequences only. Checked studies attribute under half of the gap to unresolved V genes and leave the rest unexplained. That table furnishes V, J and clone size, whereas the DNA furnished D and trimming. This sample holds millions of clones; less than 95% were observed only once. The ten biggest clones cover 0.85% to 1.3% of the sample.

Comments on this clone: It has no known antigen specificity. One base away there is no much larger clone; base qualities are not given.

The sample was naive CD8+ T cells sorted from blood. The label giving this sample's cell subset or site can be read as: CD45RA+CCR7+. This receptor was identified in a young man in good health. The rearrangement joined TRBV9 to TRBJ1-2; TRBD1 is a weak D gene call, 5 bases matching. The sequenced DNA: TGTGCCAGCAGCGTAGCTCAGGGAATGGATGGCTACACCTTC. This codes for CASSVAQGMDGYTF. Reference TRBV9 and TRBJ1-2 proteins supply the regions before and after the CDR3; the full variable domain is: DSGVTQTPKHLITATGQRVTLRCSPRSGDLSVYWYQQSLDQGLQFLIQYYNGEERAKGNILERFSAQQFPDLHSELNLSSLELGDSALYFCASSVAQGMDGYTFGSGTRLTVV.